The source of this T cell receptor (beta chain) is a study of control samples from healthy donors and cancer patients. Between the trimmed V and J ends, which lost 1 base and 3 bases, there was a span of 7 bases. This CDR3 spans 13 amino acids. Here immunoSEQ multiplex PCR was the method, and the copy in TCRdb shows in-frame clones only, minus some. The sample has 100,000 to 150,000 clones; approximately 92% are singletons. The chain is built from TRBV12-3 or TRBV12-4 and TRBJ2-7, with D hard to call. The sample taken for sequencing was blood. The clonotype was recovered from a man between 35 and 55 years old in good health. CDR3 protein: CASSLVLDYEQYF. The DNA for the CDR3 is TGTGCCAGCAGTTTAGTTTTGGACTACGAGCAGTACTTC.